The 27 T cell receptor beta chains below were found in one sample sequenced in a study of T cells in Graves' hyperthyroidism and ophthalmopathy. Amplified TCR beta CDR3 regions derived from RNA transcripts. Using the HTBI primer set, a first-round RT-PCR was run on the TCR CDR3. TCRdb redid the calling of the multiplex PCR reads with MiXCR, one entry per CDR3 protein. The sample carries hundreds of thousands of distinct CDR3 sequences, about 14% recorded once. The sample taken for sequencing was blood. All receptors derive from a woman aged 50 to 60 with Graves' ophthalmopathy.

In its sample, this clonotype was seen many times. V and J are TRBV7-2 and TRBJ1-5; the D is unclear. Trimming left V 4 bases short and J 5 bases short, with 12 bases between. This CDR3 region has 14 residues. The germline V gene encodes CDR1 SGHTA and CDR2 FQGNSA. The CDR3 nucleotides are TGTGCCAGCAGCTCCCAGTGGTCGGATCAGCCCCAGCATTTT. This sequence encodes CASSSQWSDQPQHF.

This sequence joins TRBV27 and TRBJ2-4, with 7 bases identical to TRBD1. Germline trimming cut 3 bases from V and 3 bases from J; bases unmatched to any gene: 5. Looked up from germline, CDR1 is MNHEY and CDR2 is SMNVEV (reference sequence). CDR3 length: 15 residues. The CDR3 nucleotides are TGTGCCAGCAGTTTCTTCTGGGACAGCAAAAACATTCAGTACTTC. Translation: CASSFFWDSKNIQYF.

Ten or more counts support this clonotype. J is TRBJ2-7 and V is TRBV6-1; possibly TRBD2 for D (5 bases). V was shortened by 1 base and J by 4 bases, with 8 bases between the two germline ends. The CDR3 consists of 13 residues. Germline lookup yields CDR1 MNHNS and CDR2 SASEGT. CDR3 loop: CASSEDGGYEQYF. CDR3 nucleotide sequence: TGTGCCAGCAGTGAAGACGGAGGTTACGAGCAGTACTTC.

A few counts support this clonotype. The chain employs TRBV24-1 and TRBJ1-5; 8 bases align to TRBD1. V was pared by 6 bases and J by 5 bases, with 5 bases of the junction left unmatched. From germline, CDR1 is KGHDR and CDR2 SFDVKD. This CDR3 spans 14 amino acids. CDR3 region: CATSLGQGDQPQHF. CDR3 in DNA: TGTGCCACCAGTCTCGGACAGGGTGATCAGCCCCAGCATTTT.

There are many counts of this clonotype. The chain combines TRBV12-3 or TRBV12-4 with TRBJ2-7; 10 positions agree with TRBD1. The length of the CDR3 is 15 residues. J gave up 2 bases and V 0 bases, and 1 base lay outside the gene matches. Here the CDR3 DNA reads TGTGCCAGCAGTTTAGCGGGACAGGGGACCTACGAGCAGTACTTC. Amino acid sequence: CASSLAGQGTYEQYF.

This clonotype was seen many times. The chain combines TRBV20-1 with TRBJ2-3, with 14 bases identical to TRBD2. Trimming cost V 5 bases and J 3 bases; bases outside gene matches: 7. Germline V CDR1 and CDR2: DFQATT, SNEGSKA (reference sequence). This CDR3 has 16 residues. The CDR3 protein is CSAWGLAGVGTDTQYF. CDR3 bases: TGCAGTGCTTGGGGACTAGCGGGAGTTGGGACAGATACGCAGTATTTT.

A few counts support this clonotype. The genes are TRBV12-3 or TRBV12-4 and TRBJ2-7; TRBD2 aligns across 8 bases. CDR3 length equals 15 residues. J gave up 1 base and V 6 bases, and 8 bases lay outside the gene matches. The CDR3 protein is CASRLGTSISYEQYF. The CDR3 coding sequence is TGTGCCAGCAGACTCGGGACTAGTATTTCCTACGAGCAGTACTTC.

With regard to this clonotype: It may be a read error: a sequence one base away is much more abundant. The missing conserved phenylalanine or tryptophan at the end of this CDR3 makes a read error likely. CDR3 residues: CASSNSGTHGYTL. CDR3 bases: TGTGCCAGCAGCAACTCCGGGACCCATGGCTACACCCTC. The chain combines TRBV6-5 with TRBJ1-2; D perhaps matches TRBD1 (5 bases). The V end lost 6 bases, the J end lost 6 bases, and 14 bases lay between the germline ends. This CDR3 is 13 amino acids long. Germline V gene data show CDR1 as MNHEY and CDR2 as SVGAGI.

This clonotype occurred many times. This chain links TRBV28 with TRBJ2-1; TRBD2 agrees at 8 bases. The V gene end was trimmed by 2 bases and the J gene end by 9 bases; junction bases not matched to a gene: 18. Germline V gene sequence: CDR1 MDHEN, CDR2 SYDVKM. The CDR3 is made up of 18 amino acids. The CDR3 region is CASSLAPRRAGESVEQFF. Written as DNA, the CDR3 is TGTGCCAGCAGTTTAGCCCCGCGGCGAGCGGGAGAATCTGTTGAGCAGTTCTTC.

This clonotype was observed many times. The gene calls are TRBV2 and TRBJ2-7; possible D gene TRBD2, 5 bases. V was trimmed by 5 bases and J by 3 bases, leaving 23 bases between them. This CDR3 contains 17 residues. Germline CDR1 SNHLY, CDR2 FYNNEI. CDR3 nucleotide sequence: TGTGCCAGCAGTCGGGCCCGAGGGCCCATCCCTAGCTACGAGCAGTACTTC. Translation gives CASSRARGPIPSYEQYF. Filled out from reference TRBV2 and TRBJ2-7, the complete variable domain reads EPEVTQTPSHQVTQMGQEVILRCVPISNHLYFYWYRQILGQKVEFLVSFYNNEISEKSEIFDDQFSVERPDGSNFTLKIRSTKLEDSAMYFCASSRARGPIPSYEQYFGPGTRLTVT.

This clonotype was found many times. This chain links TRBV7-2 with TRBJ2-3, with 15 positions matching TRBD2. This CDR3 has 17 amino acids. The germline V gene encodes CDR1 SGHTA and CDR2 FQGNSA. V dropped 6 bases and J dropped 5; count of bases not matched to a gene: 9. CDR3 amino acids: CASSYGLAGGPGDTQYF. DNA for the CDR3: TGTGCCAGCAGTTATGGACTAGCGGGAGGGCCCGGAGATACGCAGTATTTT.

The rearrangement links TRBV11-3 to TRBJ2-3; 11 positions match TRBD1. The V and J ends lost 7 bases and 5 bases, in that order; junction bases with no gene match: 8. Germline assignment: CDR1 SGHNT and CDR2 YENEEA. This CDR3 region has 15 residues. For the CDR3, the DNA is TGTGCCAGCACCGGACAGGGGGCTGGTGGAGATACGCAGTATTTT. Its protein is CASTGQGAGGDTQYF.

The genes are TRBV6-2 or TRBV6-3 and TRBJ1-2; D is unclear. V dropped 8 bases and J dropped 5 bases, with 15 bases sitting between them. CDR1 and CDR2 from the germline V gene are MNHEY and SVGEGT. The CDR3 length is 13 residues. CDR3 amino acids: CASRVDLWYGYTF. The CDR3 DNA reads TGTGCCAGCCGGGTAGACCTCTGGTATGGCTACACCTTC.

This clonotype was recorded at least ten times. The chain carries TRBV12-3 or TRBV12-4 and TRBJ2-1; perhaps D is TRBD1 or TRBD2 (5 bases each). CDR3 length: 14 amino acids. V was cut by 7 bases and J by 7 bases, with 17 bases left in between. CDR3 in amino acids: CASTRGLLGNEQFF. DNA of the CDR3: TGTGCCAGCACCCGGGGCCTCTTAGGGAATGAGCAGTTCTTC.

The chain combines TRBV6-5 with TRBJ1-5; TRBD1 matches 7 bases. Looked up from germline, CDR1 is MNHEY and CDR2 is SVGAGI. Germline trimming cut 3 bases from V and 3 bases from J; bases unmatched to any gene: 5. CDR3 size: 15 residues. The CDR3 DNA is TGTGCCAGCAGTTATTACGGGACAGTCAATCAGCCCCAGCATTTT. Its protein is CASSYYGTVNQPQHF.

This clonotype was recorded many times. J is TRBJ2-7 and V is TRBV6-2 or TRBV6-3; TRBD2 matches at 9 bases. Germline-derived CDR1 and CDR2 are MNHEY and SVGEGT. There are 15 residues in the CDR3. Germline trimming cut 5 bases from V and 4 bases from J; bases unmatched to any gene: 9. The CDR3, as DNA: TGTGCCAGCAGTACCACCGGGACTAGCCATTACGAGCAGTACTTC. Residues: CASSTTGTSHYEQYF.

The sample holds many counts of this clonotype. This chain connects TRBV5-1 to TRBJ2-1, with 14 bases aligning to TRBD2. The trim removed 4 bases at V and 8 bases at J, leaving 8 bases unmatched. There are 16 residues in the CDR3. The germline V gene encodes CDR1 SGHRS and CDR2 YFSETQ. CDR3 nucleotide sequence: TGCGCCAGCAGCGTTGGACTAGCGGGAGGAGTCGATGAGCAGTTCTTC. It encodes CASSVGLAGGVDEQFF.

This clonotype was observed at least ten times. The J gene is TRBJ2-7, the V gene TRBV28; a possible D gene is TRBD1 (5 bases). Between the trimmed V and J ends, which lost 3 bases and 0 bases, there was a span of 12 bases. The CDR3 length is 15 residues. Germline V CDR1 and CDR2: MDHEN, SYDVKM. CDR3 DNA sequence: TGTGCCAGCAGTTTCAGCAGGGCCTCCTCCTACGAGCAGTACTTC. Its protein product is CASSFSRASSYEQYF.

The gene calls are TRBV15 and TRBJ2-1; no reliable D call. Per germline, CDR1 LNHNV and CDR2 YYDKDF (reference sequence). The CDR3 length is 14 residues. V was shortened by 0 bases and J by 3 bases, with 6 bases between the two germline ends. The CDR3 protein is CATSRDSRYNEQFF. CDR3 nucleotide sequence: TGTGCCACCAGCAGAGATTCCCGCTACAATGAGCAGTTCTTC.

This sequence joins TRBV24-1 and TRBJ2-1; D remains ambiguous. CDR1 KGHDR and CDR2 SFDVKD come from the germline V gene. The CDR3 contains 14 residues. Trimming shortened V by 5 bases and J by 6 bases, and 13 bases separated the two germline ends. The CDR3 coding sequence is TGTGCCACCAGTGGCGCAGTCGTCCCCAATGAGCAGTTCTTC. This codes for CATSGAVVPNEQFF.

The table lists this clonotype with a few counts. V and J are TRBV5-1 and TRBJ2-1, with 13 bases lining up with TRBD2. The J segment lost 3 bases and the V segment lost 3 bases, leaving 6 bases of the junction unmatched. CDR1 is SGHRS, CDR2 YFSETQ, per germline. The CDR3 sequence is 17 residues long. CDR3 residues: CASSSRTSGRYYNEQFF. CDR3 sequence (DNA): TGCGCCAGCAGCTCCCGGACTAGCGGGAGATACTACAATGAGCAGTTCTTC. The variable domain in full, with the rest retrieved from reference TRBV5-1 and TRBJ2-1, is KAGVTQTPRYLIKTRGQQVTLSCSPISGHRSVSWYQQTPGQGLQFLFEYFSETQRNKGNFPGRFSGRQFSNSRSEMNVSTLELGDSALYLCASSSRTSGRYYNEQFFGPGTRLTVL.

This clonotype was picked up many times. The V call is TRBV13, the J call TRBJ1-2; the match to TRBD1 covers 9 bases. Germline loops: CDR1 PRHDT, CDR2 FYEKMQ (reference sequence). V lost 5 bases and J lost 6; bases outside the gene matches: 7. CDR3 size: 14 residues. In DNA, the CDR3 is TGTGCCAGCAGCATCGGGGACAGGGCAAATGGCTACACCTTC. Translating gives CASSIGDRANGYTF. The variable domain in full, completed from reference TRBV13 and TRBJ1-2, reads AAGVIQSPRHLIKEKRETATLKCYPIPRHDTVYWYQQGPGQDPQFLISFYEKMQSDKGSIPDRFSAQQFSDYHSELNMSSLELGDSALYFCASSIGDRANGYTFGSGTRLTVV.

The CDR3 DNA follows: TGTGCCAGCAGCGGGACAGGGGATTATAATTCACCCCTCCACTTT. It specifies CASSGTGDYNSPLHF. The chain employs TRBV5-5 and TRBJ1-6; TRBD1 agrees at 10 bases. The junction had 2 bases not matched to a gene; V was cut back by 4 bases and J by 4 bases. The germline V gene has CDR1 SGHKS and CDR2 YYEKEE (reference sequence). The CDR3 is 15 residues long.

This clonotype was observed a handful of times. One end of the junction varies from germline; a read error may be responsible. The J gene is TRBJ2-7, the V gene TRBV20-1; D unresolved. Germline values: CDR1 DFQATT, CDR2 SNEGSKA (reference sequence). CDR3 length: 13 residues. The CDR3 sequence is CSARSRVSYEQCF. As DNA, the CDR3 is TGCAGTGCTCGGTCAAGGGTCTCCTACGAGCAGTGCTTC.

This clonotype was recorded at least ten times. The rearrangement links TRBV7-9 to TRBJ2-7; 11 positions match TRBD2. Per germline, CDR1 SEHNR and CDR2 FQNEAQ (reference sequence). Trimming removed 5 bases from V and 4 bases from J; junction bases left unmatched: 7. The CDR3 totals 15 residues. The CDR3 loop reads CASSPPGLADYEQYF. CDR3 sequence (DNA): TGTGCCAGCAGCCCACCGGGACTAGCGGATTACGAGCAGTACTTC.

In its sample, this clonotype was seen many times. The gene calls are TRBV28 and TRBJ2-1, with D perhaps assigned TRBD1 or TRBD2 (5 bases each). V was pared by 7 bases and J by 5 bases, with 18 bases between. The CDR3 extends over 15 amino acids. CDR1 and CDR2 (germline): MDHEN, SYDVKM. The CDR3 protein is CASNKGPLPNNEQFF. DNA for the CDR3: TGTGCCAGCAACAAGGGACCCCTTCCCAACAATGAGCAGTTCTTC.

The chain couples TRBV19 to TRBJ2-1, with 10 bases fitting TRBD2. CDR1 and CDR2 from the germline V gene are LNHDA and SQIVND (reference sequence). Unmatched junction bases numbered 10, after V lost 5 bases and J lost 3 bases. This CDR3 region has 17 residues. CDR3 in amino acids: CASSPRLAGEIYNEQFF. CDR3 sequence (DNA): TGTGCCAGTAGTCCGCGGCTAGCGGGAGAGATCTACAATGAGCAGTTCTTC.